Listed here are 16 T cell receptor beta chains from one sample, sequenced in a study of T cell responses to AZD1222 COVID-19 vaccine. Assay: immunoSEQ multiplex PCR; the TCRdb copy retains only in-frame clones and omits some. The data contain about 120,000 clones, approximately 90% of them singletons. Sequencing was performed on peripheral blood, taken on day 0 of AZD1222 vaccination. The receptors stem from an adult in good health.

This sequence joins TRBV28 and TRBJ1-1; D gene uncertain. Per the germline V gene, CDR1 is MDHEN and CDR2 is SYDVKM. The CDR3 is made up of 15 amino acids. V lost 5 bases and J 1 base, leaving 14 bases between the germline ends. CDR3 nucleotide sequence: TGTGCCAGCAGTACACCAGGCTTTGAGAACACTGAAGCTTTCTTT. Its protein is CASSTPGFENTEAFF.

The DNA of the CDR3 is TGTGCCAGCAGCCCGCACAGGACAGACTATAGCAATCAGCCCCAGCATTTT. Its protein product is CASSPHRTDYSNQPQHF. The genes are TRBV7-2 and TRBJ1-5, with D perhaps TRBD1 (6 bases). Trimming cost V 5 bases and J 0 bases, with 17 bases left between them. Germline V gives CDR1 SGHTA, CDR2 FQGNSA. The CDR3 consists of 17 residues.

This sequence joins TRBV30 and TRBJ2-7; possibly TRBD1 for D (5 bases). This CDR3 has 15 residues. Germline V gene data show CDR1 as GTSNPN and CDR2 as SVGIG (reference sequence). The V gene lost 5 bases and the J gene lost 4 bases, with 21 bases spanning the gap. CDR3 loop: CAWADMPRDRYEQYF. In DNA, the CDR3 is TGTGCCTGGGCGGACATGCCCCGTGACCGATACGAGCAGTACTTC.

The chain links TRBV25-1 to TRBJ2-1; 8 bases are a match to TRBD1. The CDR3 length is 15 residues. The V gene's germline CDR1 is MGHDK and CDR2 SYGVNS. The J segment lost 5 bases and the V segment lost 1 base, leaving 4 bases of the junction unmatched. CDR3 nucleotides: TGTGCCAGCAGTGAATGGACAGGGAACCACAATGAGCAGTTCTTC. It translates to CASSEWTGNHNEQFF.

The V gene is TRBV5-6, the J gene TRBJ1-2, with TRBD1 as a possible D gene (5 bases). CDR1 and CDR2 from the germline V gene are SGHDT and YYEEEE. The V gene lost 2 bases and the J gene lost 6 bases, with 14 bases spanning the gap. The CDR3 totals 14 residues. The CDR3 region is CASSFPLGTDGYTF. For the CDR3, the DNA is TGTGCCAGCAGCTTCCCCCTCGGGACGGATGGCTACACCTTC.

The CDR3 sequence: CANHPGLPGEGQFF. The CDR3 nucleotides read TGTGCTAACCACCCGGGCCTCCCGGGAGAGGGGCAGTTCTTC. The J gene is TRBJ2-1, the V gene TRBV30, with D possibly TRBD2 on 6 matching bases. Looked up from germline, CDR1 is GTSNPN and CDR2 is SVGIG (reference sequence). This CDR3 has 14 residues. The full variable domain, in which reference TRBV30 and TRBJ2-1 provide the parts outside the CDR3, is SQTIHQWPATLVQPVGSPLSLECTVEGTSNPNLYWYRQAAGRGLQLLFYSVGIGQISSEVPQNLSASRPQDRQFILSSKKLLLSDSGFYLCANHPGLPGEGQFFGPGTRLTVL.

The V and J genes are TRBV2 and TRBJ2-7; no clear D gene. Trimming took 6 bases from V and 1 from J, leaving 10 bases between them. CDR3 length equals 13 residues. Germline V gene lookup returns CDR1 SNHLY and CDR2 FYNNEI. CDR3 residues: CASRWAPSYEQYF. The CDR3 DNA reads TGTGCCAGCAGGTGGGCACCTTCCTACGAGCAGTACTTC.

The CDR3 protein is CASRSPQGIQPQHF. CDR3 DNA sequence: TGTGCCAGTAGATCCCCACAGGGGATTCAGCCCCAGCATTTT. The chain combines TRBV19 with TRBJ1-5; 7 bases map to TRBD1. Germline V gives CDR1 LNHDA, CDR2 SQIVND (reference sequence). This CDR3 has 14 amino acids. The V and J ends lost 6 bases and 6 bases, in that order; junction bases with no gene match: 8.

The chain uses TRBV5-4 and TRBJ1-2, with TRBD1 as a possible D gene (5 bases). The CDR3 totals 15 residues. Trimming stripped 3 bases from V and 6 bases from J, with 18 bases between. Germline V gene data show CDR1 as SGHNT and CDR2 as YYREEE (reference sequence). CDR3 region: CASSWPSSGINGYTF. CDR3 DNA sequence: TGTGCCAGCAGCTGGCCCTCTTCAGGGATCAATGGCTACACCTTC.

This sequence joins TRBV6-5 and TRBJ1-2; a weak D match, TRBD1 (5 bases). V lost 7 bases and J lost 0, with 15 bases in between. Per the germline V gene, CDR1 is MNHEY and CDR2 is SVGAGI. CDR3 size: 15 residues. The CDR3 DNA reads as TGTGCCAGCAAGGGGAGGGAGTTAGCTAACTATGGCTACACCTTC. Encoded protein: CASKGRELANYGYTF.

The chain links TRBV6-1 to TRBJ1-5, with D maybe TRBD1 (5 bases). Germline CDR1 and CDR2: MNHNS and SASEGT. This CDR3 is built from 17 residues. The V end lost 0 bases, the J end lost 5 bases, and 17 bases lay between the germline ends. CDR3 in DNA: TGTGCCAGCAGTGAAGCGAGCTTCCGGGGCACATATCAGCCCCAGCATTTT. Residues: CASSEASFRGTYQPQHF.

The chain links TRBV7-9 to TRBJ1-1; 7 bases align to TRBD1. Trimming cost V 3 bases and J 0 bases; bases outside gene matches: 10. There are 17 residues in the CDR3. The germline V gene encodes CDR1 SEHNR and CDR2 FQNEAQ (reference sequence). CDR3 loop: CASSLGNRGWLNTEAFF. The CDR3 DNA follows: TGTGCCAGCAGCTTGGGGAACAGGGGCTGGTTGAACACTGAAGCTTTCTTT.

This clone was seen a single time. The V call is TRBV28, the J call TRBJ2-7, with a weak D call TRBD2 (5 bases). V shed 3 bases and J shed 3 bases, with 9 bases lying between them. CDR1 is MDHEN, CDR2 SYDVKM, per germline. This CDR3 has 13 amino acids. CDR3 loop: CASSFRGNYEQYF. The CDR3 DNA reads TGTGCCAGCAGTTTTCGGGGAAACTACGAGCAGTACTTC.

A few counts support this clone. This chain uses TRBV28 with TRBJ2-5, with TRBD1 matching 7 bases. Germline-derived CDR1 and CDR2 are MDHEN and SYDVKM. This CDR3 comprises 13 residues. V was clipped by 11 bases and J by 2 bases; unmatched bases: 8. In nucleotides, the CDR3 is TGTGCCTGCTGCGACAGGGAACAAGAGACCCAGTACTTC. It is translated as CACCDREQETQYF.

This chain uses TRBV19 with TRBJ1-5; the D gene is possibly TRBD1 (5 bases). The CDR3 has 16 residues. Germline lookup yields CDR1 LNHDA and CDR2 SQIVND (reference sequence). V was pared by 1 base and J by 6 bases, with 16 bases between. The CDR3 DNA reads TGTGCCAGTAGTATAGGGCAGGGATTCTATGGTCAGCCCCAGCATTTT. Amino acids: CASSIGQGFYGQPQHF.

The chain employs TRBV15 and TRBJ1-1; 11 bases are a match to TRBD1. The CDR3 spans 17 residues. With 3 bases clipped from V and 5 bases from J, the junction kept 11 bases outside the gene matches. Germline V lookup: CDR1 LNHNV, CDR2 YYDKDF (reference sequence). The chain's CDR3 is CATSREGTGGRRTEAFF. CDR3 in DNA: TGTGCCACCAGCAGGGAGGGGACAGGGGGGAGGAGGACTGAAGCTTTCTTT.